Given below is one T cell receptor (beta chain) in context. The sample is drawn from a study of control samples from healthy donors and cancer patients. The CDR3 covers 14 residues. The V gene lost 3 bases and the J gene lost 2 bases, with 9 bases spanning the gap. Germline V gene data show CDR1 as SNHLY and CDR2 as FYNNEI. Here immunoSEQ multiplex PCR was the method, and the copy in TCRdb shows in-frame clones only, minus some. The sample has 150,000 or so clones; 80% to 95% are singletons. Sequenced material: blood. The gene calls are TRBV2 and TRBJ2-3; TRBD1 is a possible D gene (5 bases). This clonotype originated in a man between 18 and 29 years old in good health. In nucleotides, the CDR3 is TGTGCCAGCAGTGAGGGGCTAGTCACAGATACGCAGTATTTT. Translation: CASSEGLVTDTQYF.